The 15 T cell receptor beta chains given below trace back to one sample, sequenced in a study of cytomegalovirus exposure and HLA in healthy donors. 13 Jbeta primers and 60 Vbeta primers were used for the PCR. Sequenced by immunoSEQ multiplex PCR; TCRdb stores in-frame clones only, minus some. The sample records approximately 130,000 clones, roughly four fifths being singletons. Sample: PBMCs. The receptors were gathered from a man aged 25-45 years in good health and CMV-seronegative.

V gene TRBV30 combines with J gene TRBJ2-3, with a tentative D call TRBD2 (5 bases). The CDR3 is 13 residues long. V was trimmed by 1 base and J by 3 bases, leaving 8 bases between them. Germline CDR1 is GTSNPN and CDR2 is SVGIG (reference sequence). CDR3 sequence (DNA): TGTGCCTGGAGTGAGAGGGCTACAGATACGCAGTATTTT. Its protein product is CAWSERATDTQYF.

CDR3 DNA sequence: TGTGCCAGCAGCGGCGGCGTAGCGGGGCAAGAGACCCAGTACTTC. Translation gives CASSGGVAGQETQYF. The chain couples TRBV6-1 to TRBJ2-5; the match to TRBD2 covers 8 bases. The CDR3 loop spans 15 amino acids. Looked up from germline, CDR1 is MNHNS and CDR2 is SASEGT. Losses at the gene ends were 6 bases for V and 2 bases for J; bases not matched to a gene: 8.

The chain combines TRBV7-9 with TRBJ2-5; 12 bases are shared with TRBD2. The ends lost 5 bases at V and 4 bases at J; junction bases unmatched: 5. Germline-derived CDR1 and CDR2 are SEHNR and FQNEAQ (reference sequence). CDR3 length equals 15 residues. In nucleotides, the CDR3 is TGTGCCAGCAGCCCTCTAGCGGGGGGGCCAGAGACCCAGTACTTC. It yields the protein CASSPLAGGPETQYF.

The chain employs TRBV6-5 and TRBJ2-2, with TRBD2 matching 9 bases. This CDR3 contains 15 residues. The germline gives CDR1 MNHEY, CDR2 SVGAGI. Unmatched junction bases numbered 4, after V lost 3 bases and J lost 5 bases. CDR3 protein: CASSYGAGGTGELFF. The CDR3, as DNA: TGTGCCAGCAGTTATGGTGCGGGAGGGACCGGGGAGCTGTTTTTT.

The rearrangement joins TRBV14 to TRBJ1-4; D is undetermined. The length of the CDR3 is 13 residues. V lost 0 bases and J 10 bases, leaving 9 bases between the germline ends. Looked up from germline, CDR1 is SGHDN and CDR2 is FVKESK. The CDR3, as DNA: TGTGCCAGCAGCCAAGAGGGCTACGTAAAACTGTTTTTT. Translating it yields CASSQEGYVKLFF.

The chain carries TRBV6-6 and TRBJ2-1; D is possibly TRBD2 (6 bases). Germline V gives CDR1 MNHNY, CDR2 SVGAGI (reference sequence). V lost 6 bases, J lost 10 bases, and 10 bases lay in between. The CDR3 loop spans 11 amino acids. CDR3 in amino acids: CASSLEGEQFF. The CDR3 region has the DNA TGTGCCAGCAGCCTGGAGGGGGAGCAGTTCTTC.

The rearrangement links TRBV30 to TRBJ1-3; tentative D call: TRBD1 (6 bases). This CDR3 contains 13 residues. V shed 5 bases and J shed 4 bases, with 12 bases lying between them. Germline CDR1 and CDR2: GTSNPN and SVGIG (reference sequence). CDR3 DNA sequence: TGTGCCTGGGGTACAGGGTTGGGAAACACCATATATTTT. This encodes CAWGTGLGNTIYF.

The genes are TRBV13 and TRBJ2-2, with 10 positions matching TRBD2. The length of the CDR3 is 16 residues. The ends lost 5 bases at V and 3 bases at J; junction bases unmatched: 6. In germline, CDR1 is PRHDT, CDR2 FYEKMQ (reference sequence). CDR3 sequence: CASSQAGGPDTGELFF. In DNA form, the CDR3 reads TGTGCCAGCAGCCAAGCGGGGGGGCCTGACACCGGGGAGCTGTTTTTT.

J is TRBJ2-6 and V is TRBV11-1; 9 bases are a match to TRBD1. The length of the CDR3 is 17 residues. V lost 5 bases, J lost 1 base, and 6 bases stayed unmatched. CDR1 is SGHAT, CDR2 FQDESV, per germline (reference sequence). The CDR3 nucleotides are TGTGCCAGCAGCCCCCGGACAGGGGATTCTGGGGCCAACGTCCTGACTTTC. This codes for CASSPRTGDSGANVLTF.

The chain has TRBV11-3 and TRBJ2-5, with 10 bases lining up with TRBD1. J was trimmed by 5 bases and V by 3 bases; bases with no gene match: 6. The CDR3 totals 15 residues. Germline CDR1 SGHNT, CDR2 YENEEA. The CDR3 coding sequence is TGTGCCAGCAGCTTGGGACAGGGGATTGGGGAGACCCAGTACTTC. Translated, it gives CASSLGQGIGETQYF.

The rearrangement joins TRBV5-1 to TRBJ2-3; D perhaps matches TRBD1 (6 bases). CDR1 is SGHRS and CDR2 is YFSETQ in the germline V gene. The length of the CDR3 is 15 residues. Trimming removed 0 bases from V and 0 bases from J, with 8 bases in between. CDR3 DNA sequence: TGCGCCAGCAGCTTGGAACAGGGTAGCACAGATACGCAGTATTTT. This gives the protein CASSLEQGSTDTQYF.

CDR3: CASSLAGGEYYEQYF. As DNA, the CDR3 is TGCGCCAGCAGCTTGGCGGGGGGGGAATACTACGAGCAGTACTTC. This chain joins TRBV5-1 and TRBJ2-7; TRBD2 agrees at 8 bases. Germline V lookup: CDR1 SGHRS, CDR2 YFSETQ. Losses at the gene ends were 0 bases for V and 3 bases for J; bases not matched to a gene: 5. The CDR3 is made up of 15 amino acids.

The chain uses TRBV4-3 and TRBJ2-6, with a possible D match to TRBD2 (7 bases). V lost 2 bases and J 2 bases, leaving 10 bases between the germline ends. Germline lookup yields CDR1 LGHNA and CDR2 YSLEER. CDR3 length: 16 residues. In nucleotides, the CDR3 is TGCGCCAGCAGCCAATGGGGGGGGCCTGGGGCCAACGTCCTGACTTTC. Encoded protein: CASSQWGGPGANVLTF.

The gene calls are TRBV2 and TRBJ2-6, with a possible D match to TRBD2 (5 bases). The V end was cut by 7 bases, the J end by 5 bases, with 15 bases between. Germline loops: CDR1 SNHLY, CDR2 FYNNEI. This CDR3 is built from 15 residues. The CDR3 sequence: CASTGFPDWANVLTF. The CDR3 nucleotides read TGTGCCAGCACGGGGTTCCCCGACTGGGCCAACGTCCTGACTTTC.

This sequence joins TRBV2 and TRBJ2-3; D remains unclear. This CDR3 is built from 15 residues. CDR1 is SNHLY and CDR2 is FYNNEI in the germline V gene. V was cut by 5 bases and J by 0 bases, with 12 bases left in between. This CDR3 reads CASSTDTYSTDTQYF. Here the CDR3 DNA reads TGTGCCAGCAGTACTGATACGTATAGCACAGATACGCAGTATTTT.